A single sample gave rise to the 22 T cell receptor beta chains below, sequenced in a study of CD8 T cells in ankylosing spondylitis. TCRdb independently ran MiXCR on the 5' RACE reads; one entry per CDR3 protein. The sample contains about 260,000 distinct CDR3 sequences, under 30% of which appear only once. Sequencing used blood, either unsorted or a sorted T cell fraction (not recorded which). Receptors originate from a male donor with ankylosing spondylitis or in good health (not recorded which).

This sequence joins TRBV12-3 or TRBV12-4 and TRBJ2-7, with D perhaps TRBD2 (7 bases). The CDR3 consists of 15 residues. Trimming cost V 1 base and J 1 base, with 11 bases left between them. In DNA form, the CDR3 reads TGTGCCAGCAGTTTAGACGCGGGGGCATCCTACGAGCAGTACTTC. Amino acid sequence: CASSLDAGASYEQYF.

This clonotype has ten or more counts. This rearrangement joins TRBV20-1 to TRBJ2-7; a weak D match, TRBD2 (5 bases). Germline CDR1 DFQATT, CDR2 SNEGSKA (reference sequence). Trimming cost V 2 bases and J 2 bases, with 10 bases left between them. The CDR3 runs to 13 residues. CDR3 residues: CSARREITYEQYF. In DNA form, the CDR3 reads TGCAGTGCTAGACGGGAAATAACCTACGAGCAGTACTTC.

This clonotype was observed a few times. The rearrangement uses TRBV10-3 and TRBJ2-5; tentatively, D is TRBD1 (6 bases). V was pared by 8 bases and J by 1 base, with 11 bases between. The CDR3 is 13 amino acids. Germline V CDR1 and CDR2: ENHRY, SYGVKD. CDR3 amino acids: CAISWTAQETQYF. CDR3 DNA sequence: TGTGCCATCTCATGGACAGCCCAAGAGACCCAGTACTTC.

The chain recombines TRBV6-1 with TRBJ2-7, with TRBD1 matching over 9 bases. This CDR3 region has 16 residues. V lost 5 bases, J lost 2 bases, and 10 bases stayed unmatched. Looked up from germline, CDR1 is MNHNS and CDR2 is SASEGT. CDR3 sequence: CASSKSDRGITYEQYF. Written as DNA, the CDR3 is TGTGCCAGCAGTAAATCGGACAGGGGAATAACCTACGAGCAGTACTTC.

This clonotype has ten or more counts. The J gene is TRBJ2-4, the V gene TRBV2, with TRBD2 matching 8 bases. V was clipped by 7 bases and J by 6 bases; unmatched bases: 8. CDR1 SNHLY and CDR2 FYNNEI come from the germline V gene. The CDR3 has 14 residues. CDR3 sequence (DNA): TGTGCCAGCAAACCGGGACTAGACAGAAACATTCAGTACTTC. Translated, it gives CASKPGLDRNIQYF.

This clonotype was observed many times. The genes are TRBV27 and TRBJ1-1; 8 bases are shared with TRBD1. Trimming removed 2 bases from V and 1 base from J; junction bases left unmatched: 9. In germline, CDR1 is MNHEY, CDR2 SMNVEV (reference sequence). This CDR3 has 17 amino acids. CDR3 nucleotide sequence: TGTGCCAGCAGTTTACGGGCGGGACAGGTGCCGAACACTGAAGCTTTCTTT. Its translation: CASSLRAGQVPNTEAFF.

The rearrangement uses TRBV7-9 and TRBJ2-5, with D hard to call. This CDR3 contains 15 residues. CDR1 is SEHNR, CDR2 FQNEAQ, per germline (reference sequence). V was clipped by 1 base and J by 0 bases, with 9 bases between them. CDR3 DNA: TGTGCCAGCAGCTTAGGGATCAGTTACCAAGAGACCCAGTACTTC. This sequence encodes CASSLGISYQETQYF.

This clonotype was counted a few times. V gene TRBV29-1 combines with J gene TRBJ2-7; D possibly corresponds to TRBD1 (6 bases). Trimming pared 4 bases from V and 2 bases from J, leaving 9 bases between. The CDR3 has 12 residues. From germline, CDR1 is SQVTM and CDR2 ANQGSEA. The CDR3 DNA reads TGCAGCGTTGGTGGACAGCCCTACGAGCAGTACTTC. It yields the protein CSVGGQPYEQYF.

This clonotype was seen a few times. The chain links TRBV20-1 to TRBJ1-3; D is undetermined. The CDR3 has 12 amino acids. V dropped 0 bases and J dropped 7 bases, with 7 bases sitting between them. The germline CDR1 and CDR2 sequences are DFQATT and SNEGSKA (reference sequence). The CDR3 sequence: CSARDHENTIYF. CDR3 nucleotide sequence: TGCAGTGCTAGAGATCACGAGAACACCATATATTTT.

The V and J genes are TRBV6-1 and TRBJ2-7; either TRBD1 or TRBD2 may supply D (5 bases each). Germline V gene sequence: CDR1 MNHNS, CDR2 SASEGT. Trimming left V 10 bases short and J 7 bases short, with 26 bases between. This CDR3 region has 15 residues. The CDR3 sequence: CAIRKSRGGPLEQYF. The DNA of the CDR3 is TGTGCCATCCGGAAGTCCCGGGGCGGGCCCCTTGAGCAGTACTTC.

This chain uses TRBV5-5 with TRBJ2-7; D gene ambiguous. The length of the CDR3 is 11 residues. Germline V lookup: CDR1 SGHKS, CDR2 YYEKEE (reference sequence). Deletions cut 4 bases from V and 6 bases from J, with 8 bases between. Here the CDR3 reads CASSPFLEQYF. The DNA of the CDR3 is TGTGCCAGCAGCCCGTTTCTCGAGCAGTACTTC.

J is TRBJ2-1 and V is TRBV12-3 or TRBV12-4; D unclear. V shed 6 bases and J shed 15 bases, with 24 bases lying between them. The CDR3 spans 14 residues. The CDR3 sequence: CASSHQFENSLRFF. CDR3 nucleotide sequence: TGTGCCAGCAGCCACCAATTCGAGAACAGTCTTCGGTTCTTC.

This clonotype was detected a few times. The chain links TRBV11-2 to TRBJ2-1; D unresolved. Germline values: CDR1 SGHAT, CDR2 FQNNGV. This CDR3 comprises 11 residues. Trimming took off 5 bases at V and 13 bases at J, with 12 bases between the two ends. In DNA form, the CDR3 reads TGTGCCAGCAGCACCGGCCGGGCCCAGTTCTTC. This gives the protein CASSTGRAQFF.

This clonotype was observed at least ten times. This CDR3 reads CSARRGENYNSPLHF. The CDR3 region has the DNA TGCAGTGCTAGACGTGGAGAAAACTATAATTCACCCCTCCACTTT. The chain uses TRBV20-1 and TRBJ1-6; no definite D call. Germline V gene lookup returns CDR1 DFQATT and CDR2 SNEGSKA (reference sequence). The V and J ends lost 2 bases and 3 bases respectively, with 11 bases between them. The CDR3 sequence is 15 residues long.

The sample holds a few counts of this clonotype. This rearrangement joins TRBV13 to TRBJ2-4; 15 bases line up with TRBD2. V shed 6 bases, J shed 6 bases, and the junction held 9 bases outside the gene matches. Per germline, CDR1 PRHDT and CDR2 FYEKMQ (reference sequence). This CDR3 is 17 amino acids long. The CDR3 bases are TGTGCCAGCAGTTTCCGGACTAGCGGGGGGGCCGGAAACATTCAGTACTTC. Amino acids: CASSFRTSGGAGNIQYF.

The gene calls are TRBV12-3 or TRBV12-4 and TRBJ1-1; no firm D call. The CDR3 is made up of 14 amino acids. Trimming cost V 6 bases and J 3 bases, with 14 bases left between them. The CDR3 DNA follows: TGTGCCAGCAGCCAAGTTGGTTGGGACACTGAAGCTTTCTTT. Translated: CASSQVGWDTEAFF.

This chain uses TRBV4-2 with TRBJ2-7, with D tentatively TRBD1 (6 bases). Germline values: CDR1 LGHNA, CDR2 YNFKEQ. The CDR3 loop spans 13 amino acids. Trimming pared 3 bases from V and 6 bases from J, leaving 12 bases between. The DNA of the CDR3 is TGTGCCAGCAGCCAGATAGGGGGTGCCGAGCAGTACTTC. As protein: CASSQIGGAEQYF.

V and J are TRBV7-9 and TRBJ2-5, with D unresolved. The CDR3 is 15 amino acids. Looked up from germline, CDR1 is SEHNR and CDR2 is FQNEAQ (reference sequence). V lost 8 bases and J lost 4, with 20 bases in between. DNA of the CDR3: TGTGCCAGCGCCCCTGGCTTGGGGTTTGGAGAGACCCAGTACTTC. Its translation: CASAPGLGFGETQYF.

This clonotype occurred a few times. The J gene is TRBJ2-1, the V gene TRBV24-1, with a weak D call TRBD2 (6 bases). The length of the CDR3 is 16 residues. Germline loops: CDR1 KGHDR, CDR2 SFDVKD. V gave up 4 bases and J gave up 3 bases, with 15 bases separating them. The CDR3 DNA sequence: TGTGCCACCAGTGACCCTTTTGAGACTAGCTACAATGAGCAGTTCTTC. It yields the protein CATSDPFETSYNEQFF.

In this sample, this clonotype turned up a few times. The chain recombines TRBV27 with TRBJ2-7; D remains ambiguous. V lost 6 bases and J 0 bases, leaving 18 bases between the germline ends. This CDR3 is built from 16 residues. The V gene's germline CDR1 is MNHEY and CDR2 SMNVEV (reference sequence). The CDR3 loop reads CASSFTWARSSYEQYF. In nucleotides, the CDR3 is TGTGCCAGCAGCTTTACGTGGGCCCGTAGCTCCTACGAGCAGTACTTC.

The chain recombines TRBV28 with TRBJ2-2, with D possibly TRBD1 on 5 matching bases. The CDR3 is made up of 16 amino acids. V dropped 6 bases and J dropped 4 bases, with 18 bases sitting between them. Germline V lookup: CDR1 MDHEN, CDR2 SYDVKM. CDR3: CASSRPVGRGTGELFF. In DNA, the CDR3 is TGTGCCAGCAGCCGCCCCGTGGGGCGCGGCACCGGGGAGCTGTTTTTT.

This clonotype was found a few times. J is TRBJ1-1 and V is TRBV20-1, with 7 bases matching TRBD1. With 0 bases clipped from V and 3 bases from J, the junction kept 7 bases outside the gene matches. The germline gives CDR1 DFQATT, CDR2 SNEGSKA (reference sequence). The CDR3 runs to 15 residues. The CDR3 region is CSARDPTGSDTEAFF. CDR3 in DNA: TGCAGTGCTAGAGACCCGACAGGGTCGGACACTGAAGCTTTCTTT.